The 20 T cell receptor beta chains below all came from one sample that was sequenced in a study of cytomegalovirus exposure and HLA in healthy donors. PCR involved 60 Vbeta and 13 Jbeta primers. The method was immunoSEQ multiplex PCR; TCRdb's version includes in-frame clones alone and lacks a portion of them. The table for this sample gives over 60,000 clones. Sequencing was performed on PBMCs. Receptors were obtained from a female donor in good health and CMV-seropositive.

The chain uses TRBV15 and TRBJ2-1; 12 bases are a match to TRBD2. Germline CDR1 reads LNHNV; CDR2 reads YYDKDF (reference sequence). Losses at the gene ends were 8 bases for V and 5 bases for J; bases not matched to a gene: 7. The CDR3 extends over 15 amino acids. This CDR3 reads CATRKTSGSHNEQFF. CDR3 DNA: TGTGCCACCCGCAAGACTAGCGGGAGCCACAATGAGCAGTTCTTC.

The rearrangement links TRBV30 to TRBJ2-7, with TRBD2 as a possible D gene (6 bases). Germline V lookup: CDR1 GTSNPN, CDR2 SVGIG (reference sequence). V lost 2 bases to trimming and J lost 6 bases, with 11 bases between them. This CDR3 region has 12 residues. The CDR3 region is CAWSSLGGEQYF. The CDR3 nucleotides are TGTGCCTGGAGTTCCCTGGGGGGCGAGCAGTACTTC. Complete variable domain (other parts from reference TRBV30 and TRBJ2-7): SQTIHQWPATLVQPVGSPLSLECTVEGTSNPNLYWYRQAAGRGLQLLFYSVGIGQISSEVPQNLSASRPQDRQFILSSKKLLLSDSGFYLCAWSSLGGEQYFGPGTRLTVT.

The chain joins TRBV18 to TRBJ2-7; D perhaps matches TRBD2 (5 bases). Trimming left V 0 bases short and J 1 base short, with 13 bases between. The germline gives CDR1 KGHSH, CDR2 LQKENI. CDR3 length: 16 amino acids. CDR3 loop: CASSPPERERSYEQYF. The CDR3, as DNA: TGTGCCAGCTCACCACCGGAAAGGGAGCGTTCCTACGAGCAGTACTTC.

V is TRBV9 and J is TRBJ2-1; maybe TRBD2 (5 bases). Germline V gives CDR1 SGDLS, CDR2 YYNGEE. Trimming took off 0 bases at V and 9 bases at J, with 13 bases between the two ends. CDR3 size: 14 residues. The CDR3 DNA reads TGTGCCAGCAGCGTAGCACTAGTCGGTATTGAGCAGTTCTTC. It translates to CASSVALVGIEQFF.

The chain carries TRBV19 and TRBJ2-7, with D unresolved. Germline CDR1 and CDR2: LNHDA and SQIVND (reference sequence). Trimming took off 1 base at V and 4 bases at J, with 8 bases between the two ends. The length of the CDR3 is 13 residues. The CDR3 loop reads CASSIGDRYEQYF. The CDR3 nucleotides read TGTGCCAGTAGTATAGGAGATCGTTACGAGCAGTACTTC. Full variable domain (outside the CDR3, taken from reference TRBV19 and TRBJ2-7): DGGITQSPKYLFRKEGQNVTLSCEQNLNHDAMYWYRQDPGQGLRLIYYSQIVNDFQKGDIAEGYSVSREKKESFPLTVTSAQKNPTAFYLCASSIGDRYEQYFGPGTRLTVT.

This chain uses TRBV11-1 with TRBJ1-1, with 10 bases fitting TRBD1. Germline V gene sequence: CDR1 SGHAT, CDR2 FQDESV (reference sequence). After removal of 4 bases from V and 8 bases from J, the junction contained 4 bases not matched to a gene. This CDR3 contains 13 residues. The CDR3 DNA sequence: TGTGCCAGCAGCTCCAGGGACAGGGGCGAAGCTTTCTTT. Protein sequence: CASSSRDRGEAFF.

This chain links TRBV11-3 with TRBJ2-2; D is undetermined. V lost 5 bases and J lost 1, with 8 bases in between. The CDR3 is 14 residues long. Germline V gene data show CDR1 as SGHNT and CDR2 as YENEEA. The DNA of the CDR3 is TGTGCCAGCAGCCAGAATCGGAACACCGGGGAGCTGTTTTTT. Translating it yields CASSQNRNTGELFF.

DNA for the CDR3: TGTGCCAGCAGTTACTCGGGGGCAGGTGAGACTGAAGCTTTCTTT. Amino acids: CASSYSGAGETEAFF. J is TRBJ1-1 and V is TRBV6-5; D possibly corresponds to TRBD1 (6 bases). V was clipped by 0 bases and J by 5 bases, with 13 bases between them. The CDR3 contains 15 residues. Germline V CDR1 and CDR2: MNHEY, SVGAGI.

This sequence joins TRBV13 and TRBJ2-1; 8 bases fit TRBD1. V lost 5 bases, J lost 4 bases, and 4 bases stayed unmatched. The CDR3 consists of 14 residues. Germline V gene sequence: CDR1 PRHDT, CDR2 FYEKMQ (reference sequence). CDR3 region: CASSPRDRYNEQFF. The CDR3 coding sequence is TGTGCCAGCAGCCCCCGGGACAGGTACAATGAGCAGTTCTTC.

The rearrangement links TRBV7-2 to TRBJ2-2; D may be TRBD2 (6 bases). Looked up from germline, CDR1 is SGHTA and CDR2 is FQGNSA. The CDR3 loop spans 16 amino acids. V was shortened by 5 bases and J by 0 bases, with 13 bases between the two germline ends. CDR3 bases: TGTGCCAGCAGCCTTATGGCGGGGTCGAACACCGGGGAGCTGTTTTTT. Translated: CASSLMAGSNTGELFF. Variable domain in full (rest from reference TRBV7-2 and TRBJ2-2): GAGVSQSPSNKVTEKGKDVELRCDPISGHTALYWYRQSLGQGLEFLIYFQGNSAPDKSGLPSDRFSAERTGGSVSTLTIQRTQQEDSAVYLCASSLMAGSNTGELFFGEGSRLTVL.

The chain uses TRBV5-1 and TRBJ2-3, with TRBD1 as a possible D gene (5 bases). Germline assignment: CDR1 SGHRS and CDR2 YFSETQ. CDR3 length: 15 residues. The ends were cut back, 7 bases at V and 5 bases at J, with 20 bases in the middle. The CDR3 nucleotides read TGCGCCAGCGGTAGGGGAAACAGTTTTGGAGATACGCAGTATTTT. Translating it yields CASGRGNSFGDTQYF.

V usage is TRBV6-5 and J usage is TRBJ2-7; TRBD1 agrees at 9 bases. The germline V gene encodes CDR1 MNHEY and CDR2 SVGAGI. The J segment lost 4 bases and the V segment lost 4 bases, leaving 5 bases of the junction unmatched. This CDR3 comprises 14 residues. The CDR3: CASSSDRGPYEQYF. In DNA, the CDR3 is TGTGCCAGCAGTTCGGACAGGGGCCCTTACGAGCAGTACTTC.

CDR3 sequence reads: CATSLNRGEQYF. The CDR3 DNA sequence: TGTGCCACCAGTCTAAACAGGGGCGAGCAGTACTTC. The chain combines TRBV15 with TRBJ2-7; 7 bases map to TRBD1. The CDR3 runs to 12 residues. The germline V gene has CDR1 LNHNV and CDR2 YYDKDF (reference sequence). V shed 6 bases, J shed 6 bases, and the junction held 5 bases outside the gene matches.

This chain joins TRBV19 and TRBJ2-7; D gene ambiguous. Trimming shortened V by 9 bases and J by 0 bases, and 12 bases separated the two germline ends. The CDR3 is 13 residues long. The germline gives CDR1 LNHDA, CDR2 SQIVND (reference sequence). The CDR3 loop is CASSGLSSYEQYF. CDR3 sequence (DNA): TGTGCCAGCTCGGGTCTGAGCTCCTACGAGCAGTACTTC.

The rearrangement links TRBV5-1 to TRBJ2-1; the D gene is possibly TRBD2 (5 bases). CDR1 and CDR2 from the germline V gene are SGHRS and YFSETQ. V lost 2 bases and J 5 bases, leaving 14 bases between the germline ends. The CDR3 contains 15 residues. Here the CDR3 reads CASSFSFLGDNEQFF. In DNA, the CDR3 is TGCGCCAGCAGCTTTTCCTTTCTCGGGGACAATGAGCAGTTCTTC.

The genes are TRBV6-5 and TRBJ2-3; 8 bases fit TRBD1. The CDR3 length is 14 residues. Germline lookup yields CDR1 MNHEY and CDR2 SVGAGI. V shed 4 bases, J shed 2 bases, and the junction held 2 bases outside the gene matches. The CDR3 loop is CASSWDRSTDTQYF. The CDR3, as DNA: TGTGCCAGCAGTTGGGACAGGTCCACAGATACGCAGTATTTT.

The chain has TRBV10-3 and TRBJ2-1, with 8 bases matching TRBD1. V lost 6 bases to trimming and J lost 3 bases; unmatched junction nucleotides: 10. Per germline, CDR1 ENHRY and CDR2 SYGVKD. There are 16 residues in the CDR3. The DNA for the CDR3 is TGTGCCATCAGACCTGACAGGGGTGAGCGCTACAATGAGCAGTTCTTC. Protein: CAIRPDRGERYNEQFF.

The V call is TRBV5-8, the J call TRBJ2-6, with a tentative D call TRBD2 (6 bases). The CDR3 runs to 16 residues. V gave up 1 base and J gave up 4 bases, with 12 bases separating them. Per the germline V gene, CDR1 is SGHTS and CDR2 is YDEGEE. The CDR3 bases are TGTGCCAGCAGCTTGCGCGGGGTCCCCGGGGCCAACGTCCTGACTTTC. Translation: CASSLRGVPGANVLTF.

V and J are TRBV13 and TRBJ2-7, with 7 bases that match TRBD1. CDR1 PRHDT and CDR2 FYEKMQ come from the germline V gene (reference sequence). With 7 bases clipped from V and 3 bases from J, the junction kept 12 bases outside the gene matches. This CDR3 has 15 residues. The CDR3 here is CASTLGLGQVYEQYF. Here the CDR3 DNA reads TGTGCCAGCACCTTGGGCCTAGGACAGGTCTACGAGCAGTACTTC.

This chain connects TRBV14 to TRBJ2-3, with D perhaps matching TRBD2 (5 bases). The germline V gene encodes CDR1 SGHDN and CDR2 FVKESK. The CDR3 sequence is 15 residues long. Trimming cost V 1 base and J 0 bases, with 8 bases left between them. The CDR3 region has the DNA TGTGCCAGCAGCCAAGCTCGGGGAAGCACAGATACGCAGTATTTT. Protein: CASSQARGSTDTQYF.